This T cell receptor beta chain emerged from a study of blood T cell repertoires in COVID-19. V lost 0 bases, J lost 5 bases, and 10 bases lay in between. The CDR3 consists of 14 residues. Germline V gene sequence: CDR1 MGHDK, CDR2 SYGVNS. Profiling relied on immunoSEQ multiplex PCR, and the TCRdb table lists in-frame clones only, not all of them. The data show around 280,000 clones, with 75% to 90% seen just once and less than 2% held by the top ten. Participants came from roughly 24 US areas, aged roughly 18 to 95 years. Clinical histories supplied by participants themselves formed the basis of cohort assignment. Among Cohort 3 donors, those recovered had two negative PCRs, clearance, or symptom resolution.

The sequenced sample consisted of PBMCs or T cells enriched from blood (not recorded which). The rearrangement links TRBV25-1 to TRBJ1-1; D is unclear. The receptor comes from a woman aged 40 to 55 who had recovered from COVID-19. CDR3 DNA: TGTGCCAGCAGTGAATACGCTACCGGGACTGAAGCTTTCTTT. Translated: CASSEYATGTEAFF.